The 13 T cell receptor beta chains below come from one sample, sequenced in a study of CD8+ T cells in alopecia areata. Reverse transcribed after extraction, RNA yielded cDNA as the sequencing template. Clones were read by immunoSEQ multiplex PCR, and TCRdb kept only the in-frame ones, dropping some. The sample is made up of 290,000 or so clones, none counted only once. Using CD4, CD8alpha, NKG2D, NKG2ACE and other markers, pooled cutaneous lymph node cells were sorted. Sequencing input: CD4+ T cells sorted from a lymph node. Every receptor here comes from a C3H/HeJ mouse with alopecia areata. This strain's MHC haplotype is H2-k.

On this clone: Gene and germline names: mouse. From the germline J gene comes the end of the CDR3, since the read stops 3 residues before it. The chain joins TRBV13-1 to TRBJ1-6; 8 positions agree with TRBD1. TRBJ1-6 is labeled an ORF, and its function is uncertain. CDR3 length: 16 amino acids. The V gene's germline CDR1 is NSHNY and CDR2 SYGAGN. J gave up 6 bases and V 0 bases, and 5 bases lay outside the gene matches. CDR3 loop: CASSDARQGINSPLYF. CDR3 DNA (partial): TGTGCCAGCAGTGATGCGAGACAGGGGATTAATTCGCCC.

Notes on this clone: Gene names are mouse gene names. The read terminates 4 residues before the CDR3 end, so the remaining end is supplied by the germline J gene. V and J are TRBV13-3 and TRBJ2-4; 8 positions match TRBD2. The germline V gene encodes CDR1 NNHDY and CDR2 SYVADS. CDR3 size: 15 residues. V was pared by 3 bases and J by 0 bases, with 3 bases of the junction left unmatched. The CDR3 bases that were read are TGTGCCAGCAGTGGACTGGGGACTAGTCAAAAC. Translated: CASSGLGTSQN. The complete CDR3 reads CASSGLGTSQNTLYF.

The table lists this clone with a few counts. Mouse gene names and germline throughout. The read is 4 residues too short to cover the CDR3 end, so that end is filled in from the germline J gene. The chain recombines TRBV13-1 with TRBJ2-5, with TRBD2 matching over 13 bases. Trimming at V came to 3 bases and at J to 3 bases, leaving 4 bases not matched to a gene. Germline assignment: CDR1 NSHNY and CDR2 SYGAGN. The CDR3 sequence is 16 residues long. The CDR3 DNA, read in part, is TGTGCCAGCAGTGGGACTGGGGGGGCGCGGCAAGAC. Translated, it gives CASSGTGGARQD. The CDR3 in full is CASSGTGGARQDTQYF.

The sample holds a few counts of this clone. Here the gene names and germline are mouse. The read ends 4 residues before the CDR3 terminus; that terminus is restored from the germline J gene. The chain uses TRBV13-2 and TRBJ2-5; 9 nucleotides agree with TRBD2. From germline, CDR1 is NNHNN and CDR2 SYGAGS (reference sequence). This CDR3 region has 16 residues. The CDR3 sequence is CASGDPTGGRPDTQYF. The CDR3 DNA, read in part, is TGTGCCAGCGGTGACCCCACTGGGGGGAGGCCAGAC.

This clone was observed a handful of times. Gene names and germline refer to mouse. The read terminates 4 residues ahead of where the CDR3 ends, so the germline J gene completes it. The chain employs TRBV17 and TRBJ2-2; maybe TRBD1 (6 bases). The CDR3 spans 16 residues. V was trimmed by 1 base and J by 3 bases, leaving 12 bases between them. Germline lookup yields CDR1 MNHDT and CDR2 YYDKIL. The CDR3 bases that were read are TGTGCTAGCAGTAGAGTACAGGGTGGGGACACCGGG. Amino acid sequence: CASSRVQGGDTG. The whole CDR3 sequence reads CASSRVQGGDTGQLYF. Combining the CDR3 with reference TRBV17 and TRBJ2-2 gives the whole variable domain DTTVKQNPRYKLARVGKPVNLICSQTMNHDTMYWYQKKPNQAPKLLLFYYDKILNREADTFEKFQSSRPNNSFCSLYIGSAGLEYSAMYLCASSRVQGGDTGQLYFGEGSKLTVL.

This clone was counted only a few times. Mouse names are used for the genes. The read ends 4 residues early relative to the CDR3; the germline J gene fills the gap. The chain carries TRBV13-1 and TRBJ2-1, with TRBD2 matching 9 bases. J gave up 0 bases and V 0 bases, and 1 base lay outside the gene matches. CDR1 and CDR2 from the germline V gene are NSHNY and SYGAGN. The length of the CDR3 is 16 residues. CDR3 sequence: CASSDAGGVNYAEQFF. Incomplete CDR3 DNA: TGTGCCAGCAGTGATGCTGGGGGGGTTAACTATGCT.

This clone was detected a few times. The genes and germline here are from mouse. The CDR3 end falls 4 residues outside the read, so it is completed with the germline J gene. The gene calls are TRBV19 and TRBJ2-5, with D perhaps TRBD1 (7 bases). The CDR3 covers 13 residues. CDR1 and CDR2 from the germline V gene are FNHDT and SITEND (reference sequence). CDR3 residues: CASSKGARDTQYF. The CDR3 bases that were read are TGTGCCAGCAGCAAGGGGGCGAGGGAC.

This clone has just a few counts. Genes and germline come from the mouse. Sequencing ends 4 residues short of the CDR3 end; the germline J gene provides the rest. V gene TRBV13-3 combines with J gene TRBJ2-3; 11 bases are a match to TRBD1. The CDR3 is 16 amino acids. Per germline, CDR1 NNHDY and CDR2 SYVADS. V trimming: 3 bases; J trimming: 1 base; junction bases outside the gene matches: 4. The covered CDR3 bases are TGTGCCAGCAGTGGGACAGGGGGCGCAGGTGCAGAA. Residues: CASSGTGGAGAE. The full CDR3 protein reads CASSGTGGAGAETLYF.

Remarks on this clone: Gene names denote mouse genes. The read terminates 4 residues before the CDR3 end, so the remaining end is supplied by the germline J gene. This chain joins TRBV1 and TRBJ2-7, with D possibly matching TRBD2 (6 bases). The germline CDR1 and CDR2 sequences are NSQYPW and LRSPGD (reference sequence). V shed 0 bases and J shed 2 bases, with 11 bases lying between them. The CDR3 loop spans 15 amino acids. CDR3 sequence reads: CTCSADLGTPYEQYF. CDR3 DNA (partial): TGCACCTGCAGTGCAGATCTGGGGACCCCCTAT.

The sample holds a few counts of this clone. The listed genes are named as in mouse. The CDR3 goes on 4 residues after the read ends, and that part is filled in from the germline J gene. The chain combines TRBV14 with TRBJ2-4, with TRBD2 matching over 8 bases. Germline V gene data show CDR1 as SGHDT and CDR2 as FRDEAV. The CDR3 extends over 14 amino acids. CDR3 sequence reads: CASSLGGGANTLYF. The CDR3 bases that were read are TGTGCCAGCAGTTTGGGGGGGGGCGCAAAC.

On this clone itself: These gene names are mouse names. The missing CDR3 end, 4 residues past where the read stops, is filled in from the germline J gene. The sample has other DNA sequences that encode this CDR3 too. This chain connects TRBV13-1 to TRBJ2-7; a weak D match, TRBD2 (7 bases). Trimming shortened V by 0 bases and J by 0 bases, and 10 bases separated the two germline ends. Germline CDR1 is NSHNY and CDR2 is SYGAGN. This CDR3 is built from 15 residues. The covered CDR3 bases are TGTGCCAGCAGTGATGAGGGGGGGGTCTCCTAT. Translating it yields CASSDEGGVSY. The full CDR3 sequence reads CASSDEGGVSYEQYF.

A note on this clone: Mouse gene names apply. The read finishes 4 residues shy of the CDR3 end, and the germline J gene is used to complete it. The chain is built from TRBV13-1 and TRBJ2-5; the match to TRBD1 covers 10 bases. Trimming cost V 5 bases and J 3 bases; bases outside gene matches: 3. Germline-derived CDR1 and CDR2 are NSHNY and SYGAGN. CDR3 size: 14 residues. CDR3 region: CASRGQGVQDTQYF. The part of the CDR3 DNA that was read is TGTGCCAGCAGAGGACAGGGGGTGCAAGAC.

With respect to this clone: Genes and germline come from the mouse. The missing CDR3 end, 4 residues past where the read stops, is filled in from the germline J gene. The chain employs TRBV1 and TRBJ2-3; a possible D gene is TRBD1 (6 bases). From germline, CDR1 is NSQYPW and CDR2 LRSPGD (reference sequence). Trimming removed 0 bases at V and 1 base at J, with 8 bases between. The CDR3 loop spans 15 amino acids. The CDR3 sequence: CTCSADHRGAETLYF. CDR3 DNA (partial): TGCACCTGCAGTGCAGATCACAGGGGTGCAGAA.